This T cell receptor beta chain was recovered during a study of blood T cell repertoires in COVID-19. About the study: Material from acute and convalescent COVID-19 was sourced from the United States, Italy and Spain.

Only in-frame clones appear in the TCRdb table, and some are missing; sequencing was by immunoSEQ multiplex PCR. The sample records 250,000 to 300,000 clones, roughly 89% being singletons. This CDR3 has 13 amino acids. The ends were cut back, 3 bases at V and 1 base at J, with 7 bases in the middle. This clone appeared once. The receptor was isolated from a woman in her thirties or forties who had recovered from COVID-19. Sequencing used peripheral blood. J is TRBJ2-7 and V is TRBV12-3 or TRBV12-4; no clear D. The chain's CDR3 is CASSFGLSYEQYF. The DNA for the CDR3 is TGTGCCAGCAGTTTCGGTCTATCCTACGAGCAGTACTTC.